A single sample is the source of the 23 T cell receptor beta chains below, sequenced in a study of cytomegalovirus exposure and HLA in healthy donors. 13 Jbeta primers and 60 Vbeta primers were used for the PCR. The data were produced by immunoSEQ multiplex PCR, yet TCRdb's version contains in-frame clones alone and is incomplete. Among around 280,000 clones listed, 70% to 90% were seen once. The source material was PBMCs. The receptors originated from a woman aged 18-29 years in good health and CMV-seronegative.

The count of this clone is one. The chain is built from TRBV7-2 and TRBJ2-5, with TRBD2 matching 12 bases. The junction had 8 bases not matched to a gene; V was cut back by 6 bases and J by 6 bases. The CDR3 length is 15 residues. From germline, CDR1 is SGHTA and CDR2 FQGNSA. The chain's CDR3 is CASRSRLAGAQTQYF. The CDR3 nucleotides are TGTGCCAGCAGATCTAGACTAGCGGGGGCCCAGACCCAGTACTTC.

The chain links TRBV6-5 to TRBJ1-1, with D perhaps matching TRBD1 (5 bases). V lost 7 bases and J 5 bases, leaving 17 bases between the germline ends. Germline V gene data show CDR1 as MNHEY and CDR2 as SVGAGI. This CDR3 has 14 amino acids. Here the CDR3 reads CASNSWQGRTEAFF. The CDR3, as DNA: TGTGCCAGCAACTCCTGGCAGGGAAGAACTGAAGCTTTCTTT.

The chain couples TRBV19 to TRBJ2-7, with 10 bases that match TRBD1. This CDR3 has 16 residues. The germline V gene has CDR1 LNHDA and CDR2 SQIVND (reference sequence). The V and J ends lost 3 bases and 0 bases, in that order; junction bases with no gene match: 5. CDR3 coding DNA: TGTGCCAGTAGTATTTTCGGGACAGGGGACTCCTACGAGCAGTACTTC. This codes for CASSIFGTGDSYEQYF.

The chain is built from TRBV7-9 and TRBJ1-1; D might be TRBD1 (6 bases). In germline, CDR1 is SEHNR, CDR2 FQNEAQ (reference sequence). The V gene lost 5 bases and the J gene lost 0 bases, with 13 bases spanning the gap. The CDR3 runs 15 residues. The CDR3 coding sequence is TGTGCCAGCAGCCCCCTGACAGGTTTGAACACTGAAGCTTTCTTT. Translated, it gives CASSPLTGLNTEAFF.

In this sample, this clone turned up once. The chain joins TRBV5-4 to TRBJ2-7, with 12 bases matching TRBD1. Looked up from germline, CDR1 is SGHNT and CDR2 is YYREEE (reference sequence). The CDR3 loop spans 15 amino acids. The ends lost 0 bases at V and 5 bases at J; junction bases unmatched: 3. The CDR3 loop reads CASSLVGQGAHEQYF. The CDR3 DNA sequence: TGTGCCAGCAGCTTGGTGGGACAGGGGGCTCACGAGCAGTACTTC.

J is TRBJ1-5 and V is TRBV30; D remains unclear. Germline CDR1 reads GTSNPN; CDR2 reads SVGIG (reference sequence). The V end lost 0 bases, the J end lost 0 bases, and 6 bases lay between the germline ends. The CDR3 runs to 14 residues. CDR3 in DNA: TGTGCCTGGAGTGTGCCGGGTAGCAATCAGCCCCAGCATTTT. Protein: CAWSVPGSNQPQHF.

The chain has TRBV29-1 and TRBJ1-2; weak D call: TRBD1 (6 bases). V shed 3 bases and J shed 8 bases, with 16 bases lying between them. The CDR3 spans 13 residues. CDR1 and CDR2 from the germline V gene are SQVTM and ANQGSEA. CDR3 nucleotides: TGCAGCGTTGAGGACAGCTATATGTTGGGCTACACCTTC. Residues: CSVEDSYMLGYTF.

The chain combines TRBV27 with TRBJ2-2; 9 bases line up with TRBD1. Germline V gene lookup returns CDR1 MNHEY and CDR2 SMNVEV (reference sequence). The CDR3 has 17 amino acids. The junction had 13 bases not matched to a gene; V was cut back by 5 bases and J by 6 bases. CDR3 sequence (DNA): TGTGCCAGCAGTACCCAACCGGGACAGGGTCAAGCCGGGGAGCTGTTTTTT. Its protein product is CASSTQPGQGQAGELFF.

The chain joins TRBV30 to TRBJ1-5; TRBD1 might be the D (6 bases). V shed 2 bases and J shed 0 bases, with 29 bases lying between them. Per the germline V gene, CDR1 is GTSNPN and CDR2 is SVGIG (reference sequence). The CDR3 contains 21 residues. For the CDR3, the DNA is TGTGCCTGGAGTCGCACCTCTAAATTTCAGGGGATTCAATATAGCAATCAGCCCCAGCATTTT. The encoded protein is CAWSRTSKFQGIQYSNQPQHF.

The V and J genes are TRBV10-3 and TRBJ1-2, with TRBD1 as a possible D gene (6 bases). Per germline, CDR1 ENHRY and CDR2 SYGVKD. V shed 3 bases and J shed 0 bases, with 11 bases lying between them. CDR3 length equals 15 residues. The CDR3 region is CAISDYRDSNYGYTF. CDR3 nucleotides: TGTGCCATCAGTGACTACAGGGATTCTAACTATGGCTACACCTTC.

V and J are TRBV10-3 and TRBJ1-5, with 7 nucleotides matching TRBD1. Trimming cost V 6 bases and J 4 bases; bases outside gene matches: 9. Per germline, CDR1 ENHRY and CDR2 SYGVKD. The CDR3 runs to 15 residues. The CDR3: CAISDRDSLNQPQHF. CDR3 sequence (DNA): TGTGCCATCAGCGACCGGGACAGTCTGAATCAGCCCCAGCATTTT.

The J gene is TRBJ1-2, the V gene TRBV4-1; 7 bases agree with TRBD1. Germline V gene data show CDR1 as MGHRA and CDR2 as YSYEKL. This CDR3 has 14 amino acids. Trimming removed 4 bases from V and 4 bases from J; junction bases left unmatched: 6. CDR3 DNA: TGCGCCAGCAGCCCGACAGGGAATAGCTATGGCTACACCTTC. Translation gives CASSPTGNSYGYTF.

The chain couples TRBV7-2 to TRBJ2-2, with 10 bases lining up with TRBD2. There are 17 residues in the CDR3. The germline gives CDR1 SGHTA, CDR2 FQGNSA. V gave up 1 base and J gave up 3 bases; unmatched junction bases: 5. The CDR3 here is CASSLGLAGVDTGELFF. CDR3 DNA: TGTGCCAGCAGCTTAGGGCTAGCGGGGGTCGACACCGGGGAGCTGTTTTTT.

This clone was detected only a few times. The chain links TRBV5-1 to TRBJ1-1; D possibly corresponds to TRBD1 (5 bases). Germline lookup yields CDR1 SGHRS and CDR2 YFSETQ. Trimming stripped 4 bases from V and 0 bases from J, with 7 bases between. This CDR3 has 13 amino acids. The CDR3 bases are TGCGCCAGCAGCGGACACTTGAACACTGAAGCTTTCTTT. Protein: CASSGHLNTEAFF.

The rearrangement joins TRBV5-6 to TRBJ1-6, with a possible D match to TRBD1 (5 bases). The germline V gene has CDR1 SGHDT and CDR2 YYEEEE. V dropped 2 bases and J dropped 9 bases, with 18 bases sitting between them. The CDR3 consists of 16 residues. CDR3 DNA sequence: TGTGCCAGCAGCTTTGTCGGCTTCCAGGGTCGTTCACCCCTCCACTTT. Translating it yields CASSFVGFQGRSPLHF. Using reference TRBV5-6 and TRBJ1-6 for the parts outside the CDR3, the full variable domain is DAGVTQSPTHLIKTRGQQVTLRCSPKSGHDTVSWYQQALGQGPQFIFQYYEEEERQRGNFPDRFSGHQFPNYSSELNVNALLLGDSALYLCASSFVGFQGRSPLHFGNGTRLTVT.

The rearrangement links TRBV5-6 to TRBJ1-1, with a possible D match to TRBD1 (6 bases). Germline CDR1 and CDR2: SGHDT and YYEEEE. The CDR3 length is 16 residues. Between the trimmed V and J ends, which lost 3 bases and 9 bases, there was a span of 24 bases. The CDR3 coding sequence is TGTGCCAGCAGCTGGGGGCTAGGGGCAGGAGCCCTTCAAGCTTTCTTT. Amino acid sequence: CASSWGLGAGALQAFF.

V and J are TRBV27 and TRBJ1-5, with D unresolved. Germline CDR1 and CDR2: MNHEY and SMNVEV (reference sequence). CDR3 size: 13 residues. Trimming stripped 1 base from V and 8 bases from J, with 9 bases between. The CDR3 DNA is TGTGCCAGCAGTTTATGGGCGTGGGAGCCCCAGCATTTT. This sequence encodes CASSLWAWEPQHF.

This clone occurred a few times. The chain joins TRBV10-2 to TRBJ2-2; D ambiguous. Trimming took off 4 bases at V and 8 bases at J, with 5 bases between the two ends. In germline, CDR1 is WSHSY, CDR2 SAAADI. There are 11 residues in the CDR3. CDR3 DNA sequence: TGCGCCAGCAGTGTAACTGGGGAGCTGTTTTTT. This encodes CASSVTGELFF.

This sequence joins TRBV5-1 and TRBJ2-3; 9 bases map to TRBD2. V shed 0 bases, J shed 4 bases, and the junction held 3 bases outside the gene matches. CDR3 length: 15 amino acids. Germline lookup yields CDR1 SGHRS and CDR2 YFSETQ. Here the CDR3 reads CASSLVVAGADTQYF. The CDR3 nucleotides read TGCGCCAGCAGCTTGGTGGTAGCGGGGGCAGATACGCAGTATTTT. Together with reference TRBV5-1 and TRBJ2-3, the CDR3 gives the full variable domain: KAGVTQTPRYLIKTRGQQVTLSCSPISGHRSVSWYQQTPGQGLQFLFEYFSETQRNKGNFPGRFSGRQFSNSRSEMNVSTLELGDSALYLCASSLVVAGADTQYFGPGTRLTVL.

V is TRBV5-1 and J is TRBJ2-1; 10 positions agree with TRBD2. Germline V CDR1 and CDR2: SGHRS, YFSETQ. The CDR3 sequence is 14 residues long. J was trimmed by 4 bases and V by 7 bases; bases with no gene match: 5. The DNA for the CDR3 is TGCGCCAGCCGGAGCGGGGGGGCTTACAATGAGCAGTTCTTC. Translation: CASRSGGAYNEQFF.

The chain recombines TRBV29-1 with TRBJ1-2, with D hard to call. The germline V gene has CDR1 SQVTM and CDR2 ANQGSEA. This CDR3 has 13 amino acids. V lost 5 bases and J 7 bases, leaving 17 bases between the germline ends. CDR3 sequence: CSVYGGETGGYTF. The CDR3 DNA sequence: TGCAGCGTTTACGGCGGGGAAACCGGTGGCTACACCTTC.

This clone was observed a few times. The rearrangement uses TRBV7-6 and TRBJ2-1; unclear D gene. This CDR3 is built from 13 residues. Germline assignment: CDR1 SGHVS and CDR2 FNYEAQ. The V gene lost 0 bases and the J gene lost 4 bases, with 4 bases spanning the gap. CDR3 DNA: TGTGCCAGCAGCTTAGCACAGTACAATGAGCAGTTCTTC. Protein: CASSLAQYNEQFF.

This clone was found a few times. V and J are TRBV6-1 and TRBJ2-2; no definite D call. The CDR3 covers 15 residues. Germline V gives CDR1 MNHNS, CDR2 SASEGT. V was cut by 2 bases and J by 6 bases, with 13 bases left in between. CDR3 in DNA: TGTGCCAGCAGTGAACTGGTCAGTCTCTCCGGGGAGCTGTTTTTT. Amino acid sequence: CASSELVSLSGELFF.